Below, 28 T cell receptor beta chains from the same sample are listed, as sequenced in a study of PD-1 blockade in classical Hodgkin lymphoma. Noted time point: newly diagnosed, previously untreated cHL patient sample. Clones were sequenced by immunoSEQ multiplex PCR, and TCRdb holds only the in-frame ones, with some missing. The sample yields about 21,000 clones, about 94% seen once. Sample: peripheral blood mononuclear cells (PBMCs). These TCRs come from a human donor with classical Hodgkin lymphoma.

This chain connects TRBV27 to TRBJ1-1; D is undetermined. V lost 3 bases, J lost 4 bases, and 12 bases lay in between. The germline V gene encodes CDR1 MNHEY and CDR2 SMNVEV (reference sequence). The CDR3 loop spans 14 amino acids. CDR3 nucleotide sequence: TGTGCCAGCAGTTTCACGGTTGGAGGCACTGAAGCTTTCTTT. Translating gives CASSFTVGGTEAFF.

This sequence joins TRBV6-5 and TRBJ2-2; no reliable D call. Trimming removed 5 bases from V and 5 bases from J, with 12 bases in between. From germline, CDR1 is MNHEY and CDR2 SVGAGI. CDR3 length: 14 residues. The CDR3 DNA reads as TGTGCCAGCAGTATCAAGGGTTGGACCGGGGAGCTGTTTTTT. Translation gives CASSIKGWTGELFF.

V usage is TRBV30 and J usage is TRBJ2-1, with no clear D. Trimming left V 0 bases short and J 7 bases short, with 1 base between. CDR3 length: 10 residues. CDR1 is GTSNPN, CDR2 SVGIG, per germline (reference sequence). The CDR3 loop reads CAWSVNEQFF. The CDR3 region has the DNA TGTGCCTGGAGTGTGAATGAGCAGTTCTTC. The variable domain in full, with the rest retrieved from reference TRBV30 and TRBJ2-1, is SQTIHQWPATLVQPVGSPLSLECTVEGTSNPNLYWYRQAAGRGLQLLFYSVGIGQISSEVPQNLSASRPQDRQFILSSKKLLLSDSGFYLCAWSVNEQFFGPGTRLTVL.

The V gene is TRBV7-2, the J gene TRBJ2-2, with 7 positions matching TRBD1. The V segment lost 3 bases and the J segment 4 bases; nucleotides outside the gene matches: 2. CDR3 length equals 14 residues. Germline loops: CDR1 SGHTA, CDR2 FQGNSA. CDR3 loop: CASSLGQITGELFF. As DNA, the CDR3 is TGTGCCAGCAGCTTGGGACAGATCACCGGGGAGCTGTTTTTT.

The chain links TRBV21-1 to TRBJ1-2; TRBD1, the table's D call, lacks a check against the DNA. TRBV21-1 is a pseudogene. The CDR3 sequence is 14 residues long. The CDR3 loop reads CASSKVPGSYGYTF. CDR3 coding DNA: TGTGCCAGCAGCAAAGTGCCAGGGTCCTATGGCTACACCTTC.

This sequence joins TRBV28 and TRBJ1-5; 7 bases are a match to TRBD1. This CDR3 has 19 residues. V shed 2 bases and J 5 bases; nucleotides not matched to a gene: 18. CDR1 and CDR2 (germline): MDHEN, SYDVKM. CDR3 amino acids: CASSLPGTVIKSWDQPQHF. The CDR3 bases are TGTGCCAGCAGTTTACCTGGGACAGTTATTAAATCTTGGGATCAGCCCCAGCATTTT.

This clone was seen only a few times. V usage is TRBV7-2 and J usage is TRBJ2-3, with 11 bases lining up with TRBD1. J lost 4 bases, V lost 5 bases, and 8 bases had no gene match. Germline V gene lookup returns CDR1 SGHTA and CDR2 FQGNSA. This CDR3 region has 16 residues. The CDR3 loop is CASSPWGTGGSDTQYF. Written as DNA, the CDR3 is TGTGCCAGCAGCCCCTGGGGGACAGGGGGTTCAGATACGCAGTATTTT.

J is TRBJ1-1 and V is TRBV5-1; D is ambiguous. Germline loops: CDR1 SGHRS, CDR2 YFSETQ. V was clipped by 0 bases and J by 3 bases, with 6 bases between them. The CDR3 is made up of 13 amino acids. CDR3 sequence: CASSLATDTEAFF. In DNA, the CDR3 is TGCGCCAGCAGCTTGGCCACAGACACTGAAGCTTTCTTT.

This chain connects TRBV11-2 to TRBJ2-3, with a possible D match to TRBD1 (5 bases). The V gene lost 5 bases and the J gene lost 3 bases, with 12 bases spanning the gap. CDR3 length: 14 residues. Germline V gene data show CDR1 as SGHAT and CDR2 as FQNNGV. The CDR3 DNA reads as TGTGCCAGCAGCATGGGGCACAGGACAGATACGCAGTATTTT. Its protein product is CASSMGHRTDTQYF.

The chain has TRBV15 and TRBJ2-2; D is perhaps TRBD2 (5 bases). CDR1 LNHNV and CDR2 YYDKDF come from the germline V gene (reference sequence). With 0 bases removed from V and 2 bases from J, the gap between germline ends came to 10 bases. This CDR3 is 16 amino acids long. The CDR3 DNA reads TGTGCCACCAGCAGAGATTCGGGGATTAACACCGGGGAGCTGTTTTTT. As protein: CATSRDSGINTGELFF.

V usage is TRBV27 and J usage is TRBJ1-5; unclear D gene. The CDR3 is 12 amino acids. Trimming removed 5 bases at V and 4 bases at J, with 6 bases between. CDR1 and CDR2 (germline): MNHEY, SMNVEV (reference sequence). CDR3 amino acids: CASSTGNQPQHF. The CDR3 DNA reads as TGTGCCAGCAGTACGGGGAATCAGCCCCAGCATTTT.

In this sample, this clone turned up a few times. The V and J genes are TRBV11-1 and TRBJ1-1, with D hard to call. Germline CDR1 reads SGHAT; CDR2 reads FQDESV (reference sequence). Trimming left V 8 bases short and J 8 bases short, with 15 bases between. CDR3 size: 12 residues. The CDR3 is CASLRGPGEAFF. CDR3 nucleotide sequence: TGTGCCAGCCTCCGGGGTCCTGGGGAAGCTTTCTTT.

The V call is TRBV2, the J call TRBJ1-2; D ambiguous. Trimming cost V 3 bases and J 1 base, with 9 bases left between them. CDR1 and CDR2 (germline): SNHLY, FYNNEI. This CDR3 comprises 14 residues. The CDR3 nucleotides read TGTGCCAGCAGTGAGAGGACGGGTAACTATGGCTACACCTTC. It is translated as CASSERTGNYGYTF.

The rearrangement joins TRBV25-1 to TRBJ1-4; perhaps TRBD1 as D (5 bases). The ends were cut back, 5 bases at V and 7 bases at J, with 14 bases in the middle. This CDR3 has 14 residues. The germline CDR1 and CDR2 sequences are MGHDK and SYGVNS. The CDR3 is CASSTGGGGEKLFF. CDR3 bases: TGTGCCAGCAGTACCGGGGGGGGTGGTGAAAAACTGTTTTTT.

This rearrangement joins TRBV7-8 to TRBJ2-2, with 9 bases fitting TRBD1. The V and J ends lost 3 bases and 5 bases, in that order; junction bases with no gene match: 4. CDR3 length equals 15 residues. Germline V gene data show CDR1 as SGHVS and CDR2 as FQNEAQ. The CDR3 coding sequence is TGTGCCAGCAGCTTGGGGACAGGGCGGACCGGGGAGCTGTTTTTT. Its protein product is CASSLGTGRTGELFF.

This clone was counted once. The rearrangement joins TRBV5-1 to TRBJ2-2; 9 nucleotides align to TRBD1. Germline V gene lookup returns CDR1 SGHRS and CDR2 YFSETQ. The CDR3 contains 14 residues. The V and J ends lost 5 bases and 5 bases, in that order; junction bases with no gene match: 4. The CDR3 coding sequence is TGCGCCAGCAGGGGACAGGGTGTTACCGGGGAGCTGTTTTTT. Its protein is CASRGQGVTGELFF.

This chain connects TRBV7-6 to TRBJ2-7, with D possibly matching TRBD1 (6 bases). In germline, CDR1 is SGHVS, CDR2 FNYEAQ. The CDR3 length is 16 residues. V was cut by 2 bases and J by 4 bases, with 18 bases left in between. DNA of the CDR3: TGTGCCAGCAGCTTACGACAGGCCGGACCTGGATACGAGCAGTACTTC. It encodes CASSLRQAGPGYEQYF.

This clone was counted once. V usage is TRBV5-6 and J usage is TRBJ2-2, with D unclear. Per germline, CDR1 SGHDT and CDR2 YYEEEE. V shed 3 bases and J shed 9 bases, with 18 bases lying between them. This CDR3 is built from 15 residues. The CDR3 coding sequence is TGTGCCAGCAGCTCCACACAAAACCTCCGCCGGGAGCTGTTTTTT. It translates to CASSSTQNLRRELFF.

The chain joins TRBV19 to TRBJ1-1; 10 bases line up with TRBD1. The CDR3 is 14 amino acids. CDR1 is LNHDA and CDR2 is SQIVND in the germline V gene (reference sequence). V trimming: 5 bases; J trimming: 5 bases; junction bases outside the gene matches: 5. In nucleotides, the CDR3 is TGTGCCAGTAGTGGACAGGGGGGTCCAACTGAAGCTTTCTTT. Translated: CASSGQGGPTEAFF.

The chain has TRBV5-1 and TRBJ2-7, with 10 bases that match TRBD2. The J segment lost 6 bases and the V segment lost 0 bases, leaving 6 bases of the junction unmatched. Germline V gives CDR1 SGHRS, CDR2 YFSETQ. The CDR3 contains 15 residues. This CDR3 is CASSLVASGGGEQYF. The CDR3 DNA reads TGCGCCAGCAGCTTGGTGGCTAGCGGGGGTGGCGAGCAGTACTTC.

This clone has a single count. The chain recombines TRBV18 with TRBJ2-7; weak D call: TRBD2 (5 bases). The CDR3 runs 14 residues. Germline V gene lookup returns CDR1 KGHSH and CDR2 LQKENI. V lost 6 bases and J lost 3, with 15 bases in between. The CDR3 DNA reads TGTGCCAGCTCGTCACCGTACCGGGGCTACGAGCAGTACTTC. Encoded protein: CASSSPYRGYEQYF. Using reference TRBV18 and TRBJ2-7 for the parts outside the CDR3, the full variable domain is NAGVMQNPRHLVRRRGQEARLRCSPMKGHSHVYWYRQLPEEGLKFMVYLQKENIIDESGMPKERFSAEFPKEGPSILRIQQVVRGDSAAYFCASSSPYRGYEQYFGPGTRLTVT.

This chain connects TRBV11-3 to TRBJ2-1; TRBD1 matches 9 bases. V trimming: 5 bases; J trimming: 5 bases; junction bases outside the gene matches: 10. The CDR3 extends over 16 amino acids. CDR1 is SGHNT and CDR2 is YENEEA in the germline V gene. The CDR3 sequence: CASSNGLGQGNNEQFF. The CDR3 bases are TGTGCCAGCAGCAATGGGCTGGGACAGGGAAACAATGAGCAGTTCTTC.

In nucleotides, the CDR3 is TGCGCCAGCAGCCAAGATGTGGCAGTACGAGAGACCCAGTACTTC. As protein: CASSQDVAVRETQYF. The chain joins TRBV4-3 to TRBJ2-5; no reliable D call. CDR3 length: 15 amino acids. The germline gives CDR1 LGHNA, CDR2 YSLEER. V was trimmed by 0 bases and J by 4 bases, leaving 12 bases between them.

The chain couples TRBV5-4 to TRBJ1-2; unclear D gene. CDR1 SGHNT and CDR2 YYREEE come from the germline V gene (reference sequence). Trimming left V 3 bases short and J 0 bases short, with 9 bases between. The CDR3 is 14 amino acids. Here the CDR3 DNA reads TGTGCCAGCAGCTCAGAAATTACTAACTATGGCTACACCTTC. This encodes CASSSEITNYGYTF.

The chain has TRBV28 and TRBJ1-5; D gene unclear. This CDR3 is 17 amino acids long. V was shortened by 5 bases and J by 0 bases, with 17 bases between the two germline ends. Germline V gives CDR1 MDHEN, CDR2 SYDVKM. This chain's CDR3 is CASSMAEERYSNQPQHF. CDR3 sequence (DNA): TGTGCCAGCAGTATGGCAGAAGAAAGGTATAGCAATCAGCCCCAGCATTTT.

The chain combines TRBV20-1 with TRBJ2-1; possible D gene TRBD1, 6 bases. This CDR3 has 11 residues. Germline V CDR1 and CDR2: DFQATT, SNEGSKA (reference sequence). Trimming removed 6 bases at V and 5 bases at J, with 8 bases between. CDR3 DNA: TGCAGTGCCAGGACAGACAATGAGCAGTTCTTC. This codes for CSARTDNEQFF.

The genes are TRBV29-1 and TRBJ1-2; 7 bases match TRBD1. The CDR3 is 13 residues long. Germline CDR1 reads SQVTM; CDR2 reads ANQGSEA. Trimming cost V 6 bases and J 2 bases; bases outside gene matches: 6. CDR3 residues: CSVRTGQNYGYTF. The CDR3 DNA sequence: TGCAGCGTCAGGACAGGACAGAACTATGGCTACACCTTC.

This clone was seen more than once but under ten times. This chain connects TRBV18 to TRBJ1-1; possibly TRBD1 for D (6 bases). The germline V and J ends were trimmed by 4 bases and 3 bases, with 9 bases remaining between them. Germline loops: CDR1 KGHSH, CDR2 LQKENI. The CDR3 extends over 13 amino acids. DNA of the CDR3: TGTGCCAGCTCACGATCAGGGGACACTGAAGCTTTCTTT. Translation gives CASSRSGDTEAFF. Filled out from reference TRBV18 and TRBJ1-1, the complete variable domain reads NAGVMQNPRHLVRRRGQEARLRCSPMKGHSHVYWYRQLPEEGLKFMVYLQKENIIDESGMPKERFSAEFPKEGPSILRIQQVVRGDSAAYFCASSRSGDTEAFFGQGTRLTVV.